A selection of T cell receptor beta chains follows, all from one sample in a study of blood T cell repertoires in COVID-19. Measured with immunoSEQ multiplex PCR; TCRdb has only the in-frame clones, and not every one. The repertoire holds fewer than 300,000 clones, with 83% as singletons. The specimen sequenced was peripheral blood. All receptors derive from a woman aged 45-59 years who had recovered from COVID-19. The CDR3 runs from the conserved cysteine through the conserved F or W. The order of the fields is V gene, CDR3 length, clone size, D gene, J gene, CDR3 protein, CDR3 DNA. A D gene is named only where the DNA matches it firmly. The size field is filled for only some rows; it gives once, few, many or a size class.

TRBV28,15,-,TRBD1,TRBJ1-4,CASSRRTGGNEKLFF,TGTGCCAGCAGTCGACGGACAGGGGGTAATGAAAAACTGTTTTTT
TRBV12-3/TRBV12-4,12,-,-,TRBJ2-7,CASSLQGSEQYF,TGTGCCAGCAGTTTACAGGGGAGCGAGCAGTACTTC
TRBV2,15,-,-,TRBJ2-1,CASSEAQWSYNEQFF,TGTGCCAGCAGTGAAGCCCAGTGGTCCTACAATGAGCAGTTCTTC
TRBV18,13,once,-,TRBJ2-7,CASSPAEPYEQYF,TGTGCCAGCTCACCGGCAGAACCCTACGAGCAGTACTTC
TRBV19,14,few,-,TRBJ1-1,CASSGRGSNTEAFF,TGTGCCAGTAGTGGCCGAGGCAGCAACACTGAAGCTTTCTTT
TRBV11-3,14,few,-,TRBJ1-1,CASSSGRGANEAFF,TGTGCCAGCAGCTCAGGCCGGGGGGCGAATGAAGCTTTCTTT
TRBV2,17,-,-,TRBJ2-5,CASSTGTYLPSQETQYF,TGTGCCAGCAGCACCGGGACTTATCTCCCCTCCCAAGAGACCCAGTACTTC
TRBV10-1,11,-,TRBD2,TRBJ2-7,CASKGTSGRYF,TGCGCCAGCAAAGGGACTAGCGGGCGGTACTTC
TRBV6-5,12,-,-,TRBJ1-2,CASGGAVYGYTF,TGTGCCAGCGGGGGCGCGGTCTATGGCTACACCTTC
TRBV7-8,11,once,-,TRBJ2-5,CASTPGWPQYF,TGTGCCAGCACTCCGGGTTGGCCCCAGTACTTC
TRBV3-1/TRBV3-2,16,-,-,TRBJ1-3,CASSHNRGISGNTIYF,TGTGCCAGCAGCCACAATAGGGGGATCTCTGGAAACACCATATATTTT
TRBV7-9,12,-,-,TRBJ1-5,CASSNNDQPQHF,TGTGCCAGCAGCAACAATGATCAGCCCCAGCATTTT
TRBV28,12,few,-,TRBJ1-6,CASSSYGSPLHF,TGTGCCAGCAGTTCCTACGGGAGCCCCCTCCACTTT
TRBV28,14,-,TRBD2,TRBJ2-2,CASSLGSGNRELFF,TGTGCCAGCAGTTTGGGTAGCGGGAACCGGGAGCTGTTTTTT
TRBV6-6,14,-,TRBD1,TRBJ1-2,CASSTDRGLGGYTF,TGTGCCAGCAGTACGGACAGGGGGCTGGGAGGCTACACCTTC
TRBV4-2,15,-,TRBD2,TRBJ2-3,CASSQEASGRDTQYF,TGTGCCAGCAGCCAAGAGGCTAGCGGGAGAGATACGCAGTATTTT
TRBV6-5,14,-,-,TRBJ1-5,CASSYKGQNQPQHF,TGTGCCAGCAGTTACAAGGGGCAAAATCAGCCCCAGCATTTT
TRBV29-1,12,-,-,TRBJ2-7,CSVEAGSYEQYF,TGCAGCGTTGAAGCGGGTTCCTACGAGCAGTACTTC
TRBV10-3,12,-,TRBD1,TRBJ1-2,CAISGTGNGYTF,TGTGCCATCAGTGGGACAGGGAATGGCTACACCTTC
TRBV21-1,17,once,-,TRBJ1-6,CPWGGTGRSSYNSPLHF,TGTCCCTGGGGGGGGACAGGTAGGAGCTCCTATAATTCACCCCTCCACTTT
TRBV7-9,14,-,TRBD1,TRBJ1-2,CASSLQGEENGYTF,TGTGCCAGCAGCTTACAGGGGGAGGAGAATGGCTACACCTTC
TRBV7-3,14,-,-,TRBJ2-7,CASSFGPRDYEQYF,TGTGCCAGCAGCTTTGGACCCAGGGACTACGAGCAGTACTTC
TRBV6-2/TRBV6-3,14,-,-,TRBJ1-1,CASSSGQWDTEAFF,TGTGCCAGCAGTTCGGGACAATGGGACACTGAAGCTTTCTTT
TRBV5-1,15,-,-,TRBJ2-5,CASSLDGGPLETQYF,TGCGCCAGCAGCTTGGACGGGGGGCCTTTGGAGACCCAGTACTTC
TRBV29-1,12,-,-,TRBJ1-1,CSVEGRAAEAFF,TGCAGCGTTGAAGGCAGGGCAGCTGAAGCTTTCTTT
TRBV5-4,13,-,-,TRBJ2-7,CATSLPRLDEQYF,TGTGCCACCTCTCTCCCCAGGCTGGACGAGCAGTACTTC
TRBV4-2,16,-,TRBD1,TRBJ2-3,CASSPERTGETDTQYF,TGTGCCAGCAGCCCAGAAAGGACAGGGGAGACAGATACGCAGTATTTT
TRBV7-3,15,-,TRBD2,TRBJ2-1,CASSLGTSGTYEQFF,TGTGCCAGCAGCCTAGGGACTAGCGGGACGTATGAGCAGTTCTTC
TRBV18,14,-,-,TRBJ1-3,CASSPPGQENTIYF,TGTGCCAGCTCACCACCGGGACAAGAAAACACCATATATTTT
TRBV4-2,18,-,-,TRBJ1-5,CASSQELQGSISNQPQHF,TGTGCCAGCAGCCAAGAGCTGCAGGGTTCTATTAGCAATCAGCCCCAGCATTTT
TRBV29-1,16,-,-,TRBJ2-7,CSVTISGGGEAYEQYF,TGCAGCGTGACAATATCAGGAGGGGGCGAAGCCTACGAGCAGTACTTC
TRBV29-1,11,-,-,TRBJ2-5,CSGDTHETQYF,TGCAGCGGGGACACGCACGAGACCCAGTACTTC
TRBV9,11,-,-,TRBJ1-1,CASSADTEAFF,TGTGCCAGCAGCGCGGACACTGAAGCTTTCTTT
TRBV20-1,11,-,-,TRBJ1-5,CSATQGEPQHF,TGCAGTGCTACGCAGGGTGAGCCCCAGCATTTT
TRBV9,13,-,-,TRBJ2-1,CASSVEADREQFF,TGTGCCAGCAGCGTAGAAGCGGATCGTGAGCAGTTCTTC
TRBV5-1,13,once,-,TRBJ2-3,CASSLDFTDTQYF,TGCGCCAGCAGCTTGGACTTCACAGATACGCAGTATTTT
TRBV5-1,15,-,-,TRBJ1-1,CASSLVAGRDTEAFF,TGCGCCAGCAGCTTGGTGGCGGGTCGGGATACTGAAGCTTTCTTT
TRBV5-1,16,-,TRBD1,TRBJ1-2,CASSPLAGQASYGYTF,TGCGCCAGCAGCCCATTGGCCGGACAGGCTTCCTATGGCTACACCTTC
TRBV5-6,14,-,-,TRBJ2-7,CASSWPRGCYEQYF,TGTGCCAGCAGCTGGCCTCGGGGGTGCTACGAGCAGTACTTC
TRBV11-3,13,-,-,TRBJ2-3,CASSLRDPDTQYF,TGTGCCAGCAGCCTCCGGGATCCAGATACGCAGTATTTT
TRBV4-3,14,-,TRBD1,TRBJ2-7,CASSQRTGDYEQYF,TGCGCCAGCAGCCAGCGGACAGGGGACTACGAGCAGTACTTC